This T cell receptor beta chain was obtained from a study of T cells in localized non-small cell lung cancer. Broader study findings: The highest T cell clonality was in uninvolved adjacent lung, above tumor. Researchers found a median approximately 55 of the top 100 tumor clones in adjacent lung. Higher adjacent-lung clonality was associated with shorter survival.

Only in-frame clones appear in the TCRdb table, and some are missing; sequencing was by immunoSEQ multiplex PCR. The sample carries over 20,000 clones, around 85% recorded once. The V gene lost 0 bases and the J gene lost 9 bases, with 20 bases spanning the gap. Germline CDR1 SGDLS, CDR2 YYNGEE. The CDR3 runs to 16 residues. About this clone itself: What it binds is unknown.

This clonotype was sampled from a man aged 35-75 years with stage III squamous cell lung carcinoma. The chain couples TRBV9 to TRBJ2-3; D unclear. Source: peripheral blood, taken before any cancer treatment. CDR3 nucleotides: TGTGCCAGCAGCGTAGAGGGCCAACTGGACCCTATGACGCAGTATTTT. Protein product: CASSVEGQLDPMTQYF.